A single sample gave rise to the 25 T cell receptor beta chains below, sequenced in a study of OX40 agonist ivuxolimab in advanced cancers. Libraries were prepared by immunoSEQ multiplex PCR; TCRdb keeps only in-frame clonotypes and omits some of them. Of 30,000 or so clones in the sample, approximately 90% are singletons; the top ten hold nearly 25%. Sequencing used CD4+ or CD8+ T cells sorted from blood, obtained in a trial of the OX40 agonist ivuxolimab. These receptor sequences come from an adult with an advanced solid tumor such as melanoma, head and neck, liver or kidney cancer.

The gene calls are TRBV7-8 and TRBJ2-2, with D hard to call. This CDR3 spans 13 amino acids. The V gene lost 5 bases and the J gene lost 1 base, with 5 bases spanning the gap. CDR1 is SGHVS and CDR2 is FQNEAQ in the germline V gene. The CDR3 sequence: CASSPENTGELFF. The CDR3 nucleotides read TGTGCCAGCAGCCCAGAGAACACCGGGGAGCTGTTTTTT.

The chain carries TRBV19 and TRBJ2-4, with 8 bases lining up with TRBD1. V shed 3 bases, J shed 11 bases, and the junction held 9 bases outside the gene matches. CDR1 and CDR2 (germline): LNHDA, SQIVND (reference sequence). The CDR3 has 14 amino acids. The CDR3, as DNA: TGTGCCAGTAGTATCGGGGGACAGGCTATGGTTCAGTACTTC. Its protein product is CASSIGGQAMVQYF.

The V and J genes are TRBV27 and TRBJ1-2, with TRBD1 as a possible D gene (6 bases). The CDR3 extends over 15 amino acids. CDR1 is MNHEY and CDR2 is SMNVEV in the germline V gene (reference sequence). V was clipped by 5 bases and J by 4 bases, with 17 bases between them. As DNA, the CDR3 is TGTGCCAGCAGTAAGGGGGGCGAGCGAGCCTATGGCTACACCTTC. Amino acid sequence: CASSKGGERAYGYTF.

The DNA for the CDR3 is TGTGCCAGCAGCCACCCCTTGGGGACAGGGCGCCAGTCAGCCTACGAGCAGTACTTC. Encoded protein: CASSHPLGTGRQSAYEQYF. The genes are TRBV14 and TRBJ2-7; 9 nucleotides line up with TRBD1. The CDR3 has 19 amino acids. The germline V gene has CDR1 SGHDN and CDR2 FVKESK. V lost 3 bases to trimming and J lost 2 bases; unmatched junction nucleotides: 17.

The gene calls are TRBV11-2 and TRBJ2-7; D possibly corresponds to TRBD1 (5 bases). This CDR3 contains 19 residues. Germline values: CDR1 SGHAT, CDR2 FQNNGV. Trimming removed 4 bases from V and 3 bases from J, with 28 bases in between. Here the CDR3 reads CASSSKPWSGHDSVYEQYF. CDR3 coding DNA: TGTGCCAGCAGCTCAAAACCTTGGTCCGGACATGATTCCGTCTACGAGCAGTACTTC.

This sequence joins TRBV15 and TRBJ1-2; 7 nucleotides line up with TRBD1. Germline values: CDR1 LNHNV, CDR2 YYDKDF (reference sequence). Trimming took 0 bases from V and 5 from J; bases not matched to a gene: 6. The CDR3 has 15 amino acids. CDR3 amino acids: CATSREDRVGYGYTF. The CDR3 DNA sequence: TGTGCCACCAGCAGAGAAGACAGGGTGGGATATGGCTACACCTTC.

CDR3 nucleotides: TGTGCCAGTAGTGCCCTACAGGGAATCCCTGAAGCTTTCTTT. Protein sequence: CASSALQGIPEAFF. The V gene is TRBV19, the J gene TRBJ1-1, with D perhaps matching TRBD1 (6 bases). Trimming cost V 5 bases and J 6 bases, with 16 bases left between them. Germline CDR1 reads LNHDA; CDR2 reads SQIVND (reference sequence). This CDR3 has 14 amino acids.

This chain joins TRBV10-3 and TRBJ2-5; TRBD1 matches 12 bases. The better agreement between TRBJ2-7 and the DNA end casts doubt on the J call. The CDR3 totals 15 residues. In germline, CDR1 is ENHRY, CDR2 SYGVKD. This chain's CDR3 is CAISDPGTGGPEQYF. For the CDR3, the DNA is TGTGCCATCAGTGACCCAGGGACAGGGGGCCCCGAGCAGTACTTC.

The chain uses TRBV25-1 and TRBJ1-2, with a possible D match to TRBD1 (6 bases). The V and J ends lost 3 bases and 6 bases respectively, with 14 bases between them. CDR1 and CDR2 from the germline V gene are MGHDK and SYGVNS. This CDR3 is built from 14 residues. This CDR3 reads CASSEGGQGNGYTF. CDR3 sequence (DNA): TGTGCCAGCAGTGAGGGGGGGCAGGGGAATGGCTACACCTTC.

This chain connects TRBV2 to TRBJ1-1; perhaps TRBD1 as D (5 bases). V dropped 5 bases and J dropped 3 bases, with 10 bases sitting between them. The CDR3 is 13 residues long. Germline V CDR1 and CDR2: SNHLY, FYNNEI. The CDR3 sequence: CASSQGVHTEAFF. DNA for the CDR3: TGTGCCAGCAGTCAGGGTGTTCACACTGAAGCTTTCTTT.

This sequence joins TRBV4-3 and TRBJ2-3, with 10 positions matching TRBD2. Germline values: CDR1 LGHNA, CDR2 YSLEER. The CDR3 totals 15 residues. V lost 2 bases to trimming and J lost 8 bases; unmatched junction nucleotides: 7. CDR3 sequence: CASSQLAGVWGTQYF. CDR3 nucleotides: TGCGCCAGCAGCCAACTAGCGGGAGTTTGGGGTACGCAGTATTTT.

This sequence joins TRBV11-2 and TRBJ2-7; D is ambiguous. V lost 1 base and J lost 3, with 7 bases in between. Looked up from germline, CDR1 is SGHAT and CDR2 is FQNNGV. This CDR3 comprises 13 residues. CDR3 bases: TGTGCCAGCAGCTTAGCACAGATCTACGAGCAGTACTTC. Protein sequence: CASSLAQIYEQYF.

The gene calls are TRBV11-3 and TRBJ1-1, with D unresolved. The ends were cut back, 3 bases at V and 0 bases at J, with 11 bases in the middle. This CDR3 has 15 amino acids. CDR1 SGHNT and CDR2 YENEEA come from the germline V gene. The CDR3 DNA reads TGTGCCAGCAGCTTCGGGAGGGCACTGAACACTGAAGCTTTCTTT. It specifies CASSFGRALNTEAFF.

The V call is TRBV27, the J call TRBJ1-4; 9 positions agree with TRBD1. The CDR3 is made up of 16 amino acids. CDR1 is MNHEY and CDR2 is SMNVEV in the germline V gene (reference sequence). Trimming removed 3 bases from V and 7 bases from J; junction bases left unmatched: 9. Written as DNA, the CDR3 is TGTGCCAGCAGTTTCCTCGGGACAGGGACCACTGAAAAACTGTTTTTT. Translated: CASSFLGTGTTEKLFF.

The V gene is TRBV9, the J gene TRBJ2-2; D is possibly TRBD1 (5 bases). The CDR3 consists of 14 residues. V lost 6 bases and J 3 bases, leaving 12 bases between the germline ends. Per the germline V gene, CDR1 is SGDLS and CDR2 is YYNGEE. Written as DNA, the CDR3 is TGTGCCAGCAATCCCAGACAGTACACCGGGGAGCTGTTTTTT. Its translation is CASNPRQYTGELFF.

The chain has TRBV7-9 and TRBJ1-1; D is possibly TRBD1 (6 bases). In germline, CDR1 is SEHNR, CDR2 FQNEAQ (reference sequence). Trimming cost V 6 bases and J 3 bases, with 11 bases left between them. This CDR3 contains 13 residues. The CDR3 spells CASRSPGDTEAFF. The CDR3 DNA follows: TGTGCCAGCAGATCCCCAGGGGACACTGAAGCTTTCTTT.

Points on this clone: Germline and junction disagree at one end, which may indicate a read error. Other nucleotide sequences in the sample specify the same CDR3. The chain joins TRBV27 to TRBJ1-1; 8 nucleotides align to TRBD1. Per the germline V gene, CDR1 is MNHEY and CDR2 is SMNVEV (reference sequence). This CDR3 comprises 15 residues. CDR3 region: CASRLVPGGATEAFF. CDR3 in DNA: TGCGCCAGCCGCTTAGTTCCAGGGGGCGCCACTGAAGCTTTCTTT.

This CDR3 reads CASKRLAGVQETQYF. CDR3 in DNA: TGTGCCAGCAAAAGACTAGCGGGAGTTCAAGAGACCCAGTACTTC. The J gene is TRBJ2-5, the V gene TRBV7-9; 12 nucleotides line up with TRBD2. With V trimmed by 7 bases and J by 2 bases, 5 bases remained unmatched. CDR1 and CDR2 from the germline V gene are SEHNR and FQNEAQ (reference sequence). There are 15 residues in the CDR3.

Here the CDR3 DNA reads TGTGCCAGCAGTTACAGCAGTCCCCGTAGCACAGATACGCAGTATTTT. Protein product: CASSYSSPRSTDTQYF. V gene TRBV6-5 combines with J gene TRBJ2-3; no clear D. The germline V gene encodes CDR1 MNHEY and CDR2 SVGAGI. Trimming left V 2 bases short and J 0 bases short, with 12 bases between. This CDR3 has 16 amino acids.

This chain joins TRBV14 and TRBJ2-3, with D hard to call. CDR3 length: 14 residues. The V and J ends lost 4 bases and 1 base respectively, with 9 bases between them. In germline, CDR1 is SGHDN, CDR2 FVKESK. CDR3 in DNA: TGTGCCAGCAGCCCCGAATGGGGCACAGATACGCAGTATTTT. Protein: CASSPEWGTDTQYF.

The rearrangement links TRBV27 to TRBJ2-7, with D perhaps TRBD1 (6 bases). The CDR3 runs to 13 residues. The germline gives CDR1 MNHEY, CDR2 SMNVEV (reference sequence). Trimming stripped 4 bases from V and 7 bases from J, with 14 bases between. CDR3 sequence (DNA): TGTGCCAGCAGTTGGGCAGGGGCAGGGGAGCAGTACTTC. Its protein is CASSWAGAGEQYF.

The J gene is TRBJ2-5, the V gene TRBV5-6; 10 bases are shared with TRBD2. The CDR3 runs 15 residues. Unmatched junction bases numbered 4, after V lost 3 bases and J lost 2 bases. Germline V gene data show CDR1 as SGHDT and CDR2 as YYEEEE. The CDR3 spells CASSYRTSGQETQYF. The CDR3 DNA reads TGTGCCAGCAGCTACCGGACTAGCGGACAAGAGACCCAGTACTTC. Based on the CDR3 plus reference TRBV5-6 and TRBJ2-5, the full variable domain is DAGVTQSPTHLIKTRGQQVTLRCSPKSGHDTVSWYQQALGQGPQFIFQYYEEEERQRGNFPDRFSGHQFPNYSSELNVNALLLGDSALYLCASSYRTSGQETQYFGPGTRLLVL.

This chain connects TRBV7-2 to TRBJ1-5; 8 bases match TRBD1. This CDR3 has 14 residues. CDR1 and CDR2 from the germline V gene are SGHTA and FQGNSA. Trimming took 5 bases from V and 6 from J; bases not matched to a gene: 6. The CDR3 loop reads CASSPGQGVQPQHF. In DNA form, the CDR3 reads TGTGCCAGCAGCCCCGGACAGGGAGTTCAGCCCCAGCATTTT.

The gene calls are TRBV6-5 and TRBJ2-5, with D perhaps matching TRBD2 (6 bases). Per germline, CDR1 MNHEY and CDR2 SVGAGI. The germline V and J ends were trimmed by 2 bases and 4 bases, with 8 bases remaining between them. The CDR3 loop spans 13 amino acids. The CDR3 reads CASSYEGGETQYF. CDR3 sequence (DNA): TGTGCCAGCAGTTACGAGGGAGGAGAGACCCAGTACTTC.

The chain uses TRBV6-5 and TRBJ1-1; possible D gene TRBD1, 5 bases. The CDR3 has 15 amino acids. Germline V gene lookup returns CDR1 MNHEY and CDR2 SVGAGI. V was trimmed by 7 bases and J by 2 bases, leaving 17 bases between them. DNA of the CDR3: TGTGCCAGCACAGCAGGGCCCCTACCAAACACTGAAGCTTTCTTT. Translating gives CASTAGPLPNTEAFF.